A single sample is the source of the 27 T cell receptor beta chains below, sequenced in a study of blood T cells in healthy people across ages. The authors ran a second PCR of about 6 to 11 cycles using a sample-barcoded 5' primer and a J-beta primer mix. TCRdb ran MiXCR on the 5' RACE reads and lists one entry per CDR3 protein. The sample includes approximately 1.5 million distinct CDR3 sequences, about 31% seen only once; the top ten take around 11%. The sequenced sample was blood. These receptors all come from a woman aged 30 to 39 in good health.

This clonotype turned up a few times. V usage is TRBV5-5 and J usage is TRBJ2-7, with no clear D. The germline gives CDR1 SGHKS, CDR2 YYEKEE (reference sequence). The V gene lost 4 bases and the J gene lost 0 bases, with 14 bases spanning the gap. This CDR3 contains 15 residues. The CDR3 spells CASSPASPSSYEQYF. CDR3 coding DNA: TGTGCCAGCAGCCCCGCCAGCCCGAGCTCCTACGAGCAGTACTTC.

In its sample, this clonotype was seen a few times. V usage is TRBV6-2 or TRBV6-3 and J usage is TRBJ2-3; the D gene is possibly TRBD1 (6 bases). Germline-derived CDR1 and CDR2 are MNHEY and SVGEGT. The CDR3 loop spans 15 amino acids. The V end lost 7 bases, the J end lost 6 bases, and 20 bases lay between the germline ends. This chain's CDR3 is CASTPGTSTGDTQYF. The CDR3 DNA is TGTGCCAGCACTCCCGGGACATCAACAGGGGATACGCAGTATTTT.

The chain combines TRBV12-3 or TRBV12-4 with TRBJ1-4; TRBD1 is a possible D gene (5 bases). The V and J ends lost 6 bases and 7 bases respectively, with 15 bases between them. CDR3 length equals 14 residues. CDR3 protein: CASRFRRGPEKLFF. The DNA for the CDR3 is TGTGCCAGCAGGTTCAGGAGGGGACCTGAAAAACTGTTTTTT.

The chain uses TRBV12-3 or TRBV12-4 and TRBJ2-3; 9 bases are shared with TRBD2. V dropped 2 bases and J dropped 6; count of bases not matched to a gene: 6. The CDR3 is 15 residues long. In DNA, the CDR3 is TGTGCCAGCAGTTTACGGCGGGGGGGCCGCGATACGCAGTATTTT. Amino acids: CASSLRRGGRDTQYF.

CDR3 sequence reads: CASSLDGADNEQFF. The CDR3 coding sequence is TGTGCCAGCAGCTTAGACGGGGCGGACAATGAGCAGTTCTTC. This chain links TRBV11-2 with TRBJ2-1, with D perhaps assigned TRBD1 or TRBD2 (5 bases each). The germline V and J ends were trimmed by 0 bases and 5 bases, with 8 bases remaining between them. From germline, CDR1 is SGHAT and CDR2 FQNNGV. The CDR3 is 14 amino acids. Looking up the rest from reference TRBV11-2 and TRBJ2-1 gives the full variable domain: EAGVAQSPRYKIIEKRQSVAFWCNPISGHATLYWYQQILGQGPKLLIQFQNNGVVDDSQLPKDRFSAERLKGVDSTLKIQPAKLEDSAVYLCASSLDGADNEQFFGPGTRLTVL.

This rearrangement joins TRBV5-1 to TRBJ2-5; 7 positions match TRBD2. J lost 5 bases, V lost 3 bases, and 13 bases had no gene match. This CDR3 contains 16 residues. Germline assignment: CDR1 SGHRS and CDR2 YFSETQ. CDR3 nucleotide sequence: TGCGCCAGCAGCTCGCGCGGGACTACGGGGTGGGAGACCCAGTACTTC. It specifies CASSSRGTTGWETQYF.

V is TRBV20-1 and J is TRBJ2-7, with unresolved D. The CDR3 length is 15 residues. Per the germline V gene, CDR1 is DFQATT and CDR2 is SNEGSKA (reference sequence). Trimming pared 3 bases from V and 10 bases from J, leaving 25 bases between. CDR3 in amino acids: CSASPEIDVEEAQYF. Here the CDR3 DNA reads TGCAGTGCTAGTCCGGAGATAGATGTGGAAGAGGCCCAGTACTTC.

This clonotype turned up a few times. J is TRBJ2-3 and V is TRBV7-2, with 9 bases matching TRBD2. This CDR3 is built from 19 residues. The germline V gene has CDR1 SGHTA and CDR2 FQGNSA. Trimming cost V 5 bases and J 0 bases; bases outside gene matches: 15. CDR3 residues: CASSPPRTSAYSSTDTQYF. The CDR3 nucleotides read TGTGCCAGCAGCCCACCGCGGACTAGCGCATACTCTAGCACAGATACGCAGTATTTT.

The V and J genes are TRBV5-5 and TRBJ2-1; maybe TRBD2 (5 bases). The CDR3 extends over 16 amino acids. V was clipped by 4 bases and J by 7 bases, with 21 bases between them. Germline V gene sequence: CDR1 SGHKS, CDR2 YYEKEE (reference sequence). Here the CDR3 reads CASSVYTSSRGNEQFF. The CDR3 DNA follows: TGTGCCAGCAGCGTATATACTAGTTCGAGAGGGAATGAGCAGTTCTTC.

This clonotype was counted between two and nine times. The V call is TRBV10-3, the J call TRBJ2-1, with D perhaps given as TRBD1 or TRBD2 (5 bases each). V was shortened by 4 bases and J by 8 bases, with 6 bases between the two germline ends. The CDR3 runs 11 residues. The germline CDR1 and CDR2 sequences are ENHRY and SYGVKD. In DNA form, the CDR3 reads TGTGCCATCAGTGGGGGGTATGAGCAGTTCTTC. It yields the protein CAISGGYEQFF.

The genes are TRBV27 and TRBJ2-7; 8 bases match TRBD1. This CDR3 comprises 14 residues. The J segment lost 5 bases and the V segment lost 3 bases, leaving 6 bases of the junction unmatched. Germline lookup yields CDR1 MNHEY and CDR2 SMNVEV (reference sequence). The DNA for the CDR3 is TGTGCCAGCAGTTTTGTTCAGGGGGCCCACGAGCAGTACTTC. Its protein product is CASSFVQGAHEQYF.

This clonotype was seen a few times. The chain joins TRBV4-1 to TRBJ2-5, with a tentative D call TRBD2 (6 bases). Germline V gene data show CDR1 as MGHRA and CDR2 as YSYEKL. V lost 4 bases and J lost 7, with 16 bases in between. This CDR3 is built from 14 residues. This chain's CDR3 is CASSPRGSGVTQYF. For the CDR3, the DNA is TGCGCCAGCAGCCCCCGTGGTAGCGGAGTGACCCAGTACTTC.

J is TRBJ1-1 and V is TRBV3-1; TRBD1 might be the D (6 bases). The CDR3 consists of 14 residues. Between the trimmed V and J ends, which lost 0 bases and 6 bases, there was a span of 11 bases. Per germline, CDR1 LGHDT and CDR2 YNNKEL (reference sequence). CDR3 region: CASSQEVRGAEAFF. The CDR3 DNA reads TGTGCCAGCAGCCAAGAAGTTAGGGGGGCTGAAGCTTTCTTT.

The chain recombines TRBV7-7 with TRBJ2-5; D not resolved. Germline CDR1 SSHAT, CDR2 FNYEAQ (reference sequence). There are 16 residues in the CDR3. The V gene lost 2 bases and the J gene lost 5 bases, with 18 bases spanning the gap. CDR3: CASSLLVSYPGETQYF. DNA of the CDR3: TGTGCCAGCAGCTTATTGGTCAGCTACCCCGGGGAGACCCAGTACTTC.

V gene TRBV6-2 or TRBV6-3 combines with J gene TRBJ2-1; D is unclear. The CDR3 is 13 amino acids. Germline lookup yields CDR1 MNHEY and CDR2 SVGEGT. Trimming took 5 bases from V and 8 from J, leaving 13 bases between them. For the CDR3, the DNA is TGTGCCAGCAGTCGAAGGGCCTTCCATGAGCAGTTCTTC. Its translation: CASSRRAFHEQFF.

This clonotype was seen more than once but under ten times. This chain joins TRBV5-1 and TRBJ2-1, with TRBD2 matching over 11 bases. The V segment lost 4 bases and the J segment 8 bases; nucleotides outside the gene matches: 11. This CDR3 region has 16 residues. Germline V gene sequence: CDR1 SGHRS, CDR2 YFSETQ. CDR3 loop: CASSPGGTSGIDEQFF. CDR3 nucleotide sequence: TGCGCCAGCAGCCCGGGGGGGACTAGCGGTATTGATGAGCAGTTCTTC.

This clonotype occurred a few times. J is TRBJ2-3 and V is TRBV6-1; 7 bases are a match to TRBD2. Looked up from germline, CDR1 is MNHNS and CDR2 is SASEGT. The CDR3 spans 15 residues. V lost 3 bases to trimming and J lost 3 bases; unmatched junction nucleotides: 6. CDR3 sequence (DNA): TGTGCCAGCAGTGACCAAATAGCGGGTACAGATACGCAGTATTTT. Protein product: CASSDQIAGTDTQYF.

The rearrangement joins TRBV6-5 to TRBJ2-1; TRBD2 is a possible D gene (5 bases). V shed 6 bases and J shed 8 bases, with 14 bases lying between them. The CDR3 covers 13 residues. Germline V gives CDR1 MNHEY, CDR2 SVGAGI. The CDR3 nucleotides read TGTGCCAGCAGCCGGGATTCTACACATGAGCAGTTCTTC. Translated, it gives CASSRDSTHEQFF.

As regards this clonotype: Since a much larger clone is just one base distant, this may be a read error. The V call is TRBV29-1, the J call TRBJ1-2; weak D call: TRBD1 (6 bases). CDR3 length: 13 amino acids. In germline, CDR1 is SQVTM, CDR2 ANQGSEA. V shed 4 bases and J shed 8 bases, with 17 bases lying between them. CDR3 coding DNA: TGCAGCGTTGGGAGAGACAGGTTTATCGGCTACACCTTC. It translates to CSVGRDRFIGYTF. The full variable domain, its missing parts supplied by reference TRBV29-1 and TRBJ1-2, is SAVISQKPSRDICQRGTSLTIQCQVDSQVTMMFWYRQQPGQSLTLIATANQGSEATYESGFVIDKFPISRPNLTFSTLTVSNMSPEDSSIYLCSVGRDRFIGYTFGSGTRLTVV.

The V gene is TRBV6-2 or TRBV6-3, the J gene TRBJ2-1; 9 bases agree with TRBD1. CDR3 length: 15 residues. With V trimmed by 2 bases and J by 7 bases, 6 bases remained unmatched. CDR1 and CDR2 (germline): MNHEY, SVGEGT. CDR3 in amino acids: CASSYDRGRVNEQFF. As DNA, the CDR3 is TGTGCCAGCAGTTACGACAGGGGGAGGGTAAATGAGCAGTTCTTC.

In its sample, this clonotype was seen a few times. V gene TRBV7-8 combines with J gene TRBJ1-2, with D possibly being TRBD1 (5 bases). V lost 5 bases and J lost 5, with 12 bases in between. Germline assignment: CDR1 SGHVS and CDR2 FQNEAQ. The CDR3 runs 13 residues. This CDR3 is CASSQNGGYGYTF. As DNA, the CDR3 is TGTGCCAGCAGCCAGAATGGGGGTTATGGCTACACCTTC.

The V and J genes are TRBV24-1 and TRBJ2-5; D gene uncertain. Germline values: CDR1 KGHDR, CDR2 SFDVKD. This CDR3 spans 12 amino acids. The V and J ends lost 7 bases and 5 bases respectively, with 10 bases between them. CDR3 region: CATSATGETQYF. In DNA form, the CDR3 reads TGTGCCACCAGCGCTACCGGTGAGACCCAGTACTTC.

A few counts support this clonotype. The chain has TRBV6-1 and TRBJ1-4; D perhaps matches TRBD1 (5 bases). The V gene lost 6 bases and the J gene lost 5 bases, with 13 bases spanning the gap. The CDR3 runs 14 residues. Germline-derived CDR1 and CDR2 are MNHNS and SASEGT. Here the CDR3 reads CASSSGFRNEKLFF. The CDR3 nucleotides read TGTGCCAGCAGCTCAGGGTTCCGCAATGAAAAACTGTTTTTT.

The V and J genes are TRBV20-1 and TRBJ2-3, with D perhaps matching TRBD2 (7 bases). Per the germline V gene, CDR1 is DFQATT and CDR2 is SNEGSKA (reference sequence). The CDR3 is 14 amino acids. V lost 2 bases, J lost 4 bases, and 13 bases lay in between. Here the CDR3 reads CSARRRGGSDTQYF. The CDR3 DNA sequence: TGCAGTGCTAGACGTAGGGGGGGGTCAGATACGCAGTATTTT.

The chain combines TRBV6-5 with TRBJ2-3, with D possibly TRBD2 on 5 matching bases. The V and J ends lost 0 bases and 6 bases respectively, with 10 bases between them. The CDR3 is 14 amino acids. CDR1 and CDR2 (germline): MNHEY, SVGAGI. CDR3 region: CASSYSSTGDTQYF. In DNA, the CDR3 is TGTGCCAGCAGTTACTCGAGCACGGGGGATACGCAGTATTTT.

This chain links TRBV6-5 with TRBJ1-2; possibly TRBD1 for D (5 bases). The length of the CDR3 is 13 residues. V shed 6 bases and J shed 5 bases, with 13 bases lying between them. Germline V gene sequence: CDR1 MNHEY, CDR2 SVGAGI. The CDR3 coding sequence is TGTGCCAGCAGGTCCGGGACGGCTTATGGCTACACCTTC. This translates into CASRSGTAYGYTF.

This clonotype was recorded only once. The rearrangement joins TRBV12-3 or TRBV12-4 to TRBJ1-2; 7 bases map to TRBD1. The CDR3 consists of 14 residues. The V gene end was trimmed by 5 bases and the J gene end by 3 bases; junction bases not matched to a gene: 6. The CDR3 here is CASSPEGADYGYTF. CDR3 DNA: TGTGCCAGCAGTCCAGAGGGGGCTGACTATGGCTACACCTTC.